The 20 T cell receptor beta chains listed next were all sequenced from one sample in a study of cytomegalovirus exposure and HLA in healthy donors. Amplification used 60 Vbeta primers and 13 Jbeta primers. Produced via immunoSEQ multiplex PCR; TCRdb's table is partial and in-frame only. The data contain roughly 160,000 clones, roughly 85% of them singletons. Specimen: PBMCs. The source is a man younger than 35 in good health and CMV-seropositive.

V and J are TRBV7-9 and TRBJ2-5, with 8 bases identical to TRBD2. V lost 5 bases to trimming and J lost 7 bases; unmatched junction nucleotides: 6. The CDR3 has 13 amino acids. Looked up from germline, CDR1 is SEHNR and CDR2 is FQNEAQ (reference sequence). CDR3: CASSPDRGGTQYF. In DNA form, the CDR3 reads TGTGCCAGCAGCCCGGACCGGGGGGGGACCCAGTACTTC.

This clone was seen only once. The V and J genes are TRBV5-6 and TRBJ1-1; no clear D. The CDR3 spans 14 residues. Trimming shortened V by 2 bases and J by 6 bases, and 14 bases separated the two germline ends. The germline V gene encodes CDR1 SGHDT and CDR2 YYEEEE. The CDR3 sequence: CASSFYGSTAEAFF. CDR3 nucleotides: TGTGCCAGCAGCTTTTACGGGTCGACGGCTGAAGCTTTCTTT.

The chain has TRBV19 and TRBJ1-1, with D perhaps matching TRBD1 (5 bases). Germline CDR1 is LNHDA and CDR2 is SQIVND (reference sequence). CDR3 length: 13 residues. V was cut by 11 bases and J by 1 base, with 14 bases left in between. Here the CDR3 DNA reads TGTGCCTGCGGGGCAGCCAGGAACACTGAAGCTTTCTTT. It encodes CACGAARNTEAFF.

The chain couples TRBV5-1 to TRBJ2-5, with D uncertain. The CDR3 contains 13 residues. Trimming shortened V by 2 bases and J by 5 bases, and 10 bases separated the two germline ends. The germline V gene has CDR1 SGHRS and CDR2 YFSETQ. CDR3 protein: CASSLRLEETQYF. Written as DNA, the CDR3 is TGCGCCAGCAGCTTAAGATTAGAGGAGACCCAGTACTTC.

The rearrangement links TRBV7-2 to TRBJ1-2; D is undetermined. The V end lost 5 bases, the J end lost 0 bases, and 13 bases lay between the germline ends. The CDR3 has 15 residues. The germline V gene has CDR1 SGHTA and CDR2 FQGNSA. This CDR3 is CASSTSTAANYGYTF. The CDR3 nucleotides are TGTGCCAGCAGCACCTCTACCGCGGCTAACTATGGCTACACCTTC.

The chain couples TRBV5-1 to TRBJ2-5; TRBD2 aligns across 7 bases. The J call may be faulty, since TRBJ2-7 better matches the DNA end. The CDR3 extends over 14 amino acids. Germline CDR1 reads SGHRS; CDR2 reads YFSETQ. CDR3 sequence (DNA): TGCGCCAGCAGCCAGATGGAGCGGGGCTACGAGCAGTACTTC. Its protein is CASSQMERGYEQYF.

The V and J genes are TRBV5-1 and TRBJ1-2; weak D call: TRBD1 (6 bases). The CDR3 contains 14 residues. V was trimmed by 4 bases and J by 4 bases, leaving 14 bases between them. Germline loops: CDR1 SGHRS, CDR2 YFSETQ. The CDR3 region is CASSPGGQPYGYTF. The CDR3 DNA is TGCGCCAGCAGCCCGGGGGGCCAGCCCTATGGCTACACCTTC.

This chain links TRBV9 with TRBJ2-1; the match to TRBD2 covers 10 bases. The CDR3 runs to 16 residues. Germline CDR1 is SGDLS and CDR2 is YYNGEE. With V trimmed by 2 bases and J by 1 base, 3 bases remained unmatched. The CDR3 loop is CASSVLAGVSYNEQFF. Here the CDR3 DNA reads TGTGCCAGCAGCGTGCTAGCGGGGGTGTCCTACAATGAGCAGTTCTTC.

The V gene is TRBV30, the J gene TRBJ2-7, with D unresolved. Germline V lookup: CDR1 GTSNPN, CDR2 SVGIG (reference sequence). The CDR3 has 12 residues. V shed 2 bases and J shed 2 bases, with 7 bases lying between them. The CDR3 reads CAWSFLAYEQYF. CDR3 bases: TGTGCCTGGAGTTTCTTAGCCTACGAGCAGTACTTC.

This chain connects TRBV27 to TRBJ1-6; the D gene is possibly TRBD1 (5 bases). The germline gives CDR1 MNHEY, CDR2 SMNVEV (reference sequence). Trimming stripped 2 bases from V and 5 bases from J, with 7 bases between. The CDR3 runs to 14 residues. The CDR3 nucleotides read TGTGCCAGCAGTTTAGGGGCAGATAATTCACCCCTCCACTTT. Protein sequence: CASSLGADNSPLHF.

The rearrangement uses TRBV7-9 and TRBJ1-1; 9 bases are shared with TRBD1. Per the germline V gene, CDR1 is SEHNR and CDR2 is FQNEAQ (reference sequence). J lost 2 bases, V lost 5 bases, and 9 bases had no gene match. This CDR3 has 16 amino acids. CDR3 protein: CASSLQGAWGNTEAFF. In nucleotides, the CDR3 is TGTGCCAGCAGCCTACAGGGGGCCTGGGGAAACACTGAAGCTTTCTTT.

The sample holds a few counts of this clone. The gene calls are TRBV5-4 and TRBJ2-3; 9 nucleotides align to TRBD1. The length of the CDR3 is 15 residues. Germline V gene lookup returns CDR1 SGHNT and CDR2 YYREEE (reference sequence). The junction had 6 bases not matched to a gene; V was cut back by 5 bases and J by 2 bases. The CDR3 DNA reads as TGTGCCAGCAGGACAGGGGGATCTGCCACAGATACGCAGTATTTT. It codes for CASRTGGSATDTQYF.

The gene calls are TRBV10-3 and TRBJ2-3, with 10 positions matching TRBD2. CDR3 length: 18 residues. Germline lookup yields CDR1 ENHRY and CDR2 SYGVKD. Germline trimming cut 0 bases from V and 5 bases from J; bases unmatched to any gene: 11. This CDR3 reads CAISESLASGGRGDTQYF. The CDR3 region has the DNA TGTGCCATCAGTGAGTCCCTGGCTAGCGGGGGCCGGGGAGATACGCAGTATTTT.

This rearrangement joins TRBV5-1 to TRBJ1-4; 7 bases agree with TRBD1. V lost 4 bases and J lost 8; bases outside the gene matches: 8. CDR3 size: 14 residues. Germline-derived CDR1 and CDR2 are SGHRS and YFSETQ. This CDR3 reads CASSPGTVGEKLFF. The CDR3 bases are TGCGCCAGCAGCCCCGGGACAGTGGGAGAAAAACTGTTTTTT. The full variable domain, its missing parts supplied by reference TRBV5-1 and TRBJ1-4, is KAGVTQTPRYLIKTRGQQVTLSCSPISGHRSVSWYQQTPGQGLQFLFEYFSETQRNKGNFPGRFSGRQFSNSRSEMNVSTLELGDSALYLCASSPGTVGEKLFFGSGTQLSVL.

The chain links TRBV30 to TRBJ1-1; 9 bases are shared with TRBD1. V trimming: 0 bases; J trimming: 8 bases; junction bases outside the gene matches: 4. Looked up from germline, CDR1 is GTSNPN and CDR2 is SVGIG (reference sequence). The CDR3 consists of 13 residues. CDR3 in DNA: TGTGCCTGGAGTGTAATAGGACAGGGGGAAGCTTTCTTT. It specifies CAWSVIGQGEAFF.

The chain carries TRBV6-5 and TRBJ1-2, with D possibly being TRBD1 (6 bases). The germline CDR1 and CDR2 sequences are MNHEY and SVGAGI. Trimming took off 6 bases at V and 7 bases at J, with 15 bases between the two ends. This CDR3 spans 13 amino acids. CDR3 sequence (DNA): TGTGCCAGCAGCAAGGGGGGGGGATCTGGCTACACCTTC. It specifies CASSKGGGSGYTF.

The gene calls are TRBV2 and TRBJ2-3; 9 nucleotides agree with TRBD2. Trimming at V came to 0 bases and at J to 5 bases, leaving 6 bases not matched to a gene. CDR3 length: 16 residues. The germline CDR1 and CDR2 sequences are SNHLY and FYNNEI. The CDR3 nucleotides are TGTGCCAGCAGTGAAGCGGCTAGCGGGGTCGTAGATACGCAGTATTTT. Translating gives CASSEAASGVVDTQYF.

Points on this clone: Other DNA sequences of this sample code for an identical CDR3. The chain's CDR3 is CSVADKSYEQYF. The CDR3 DNA follows: TGCAGCGTGGCCGACAAGTCCTACGAGCAGTACTTC. The chain carries TRBV29-1 and TRBJ2-7, with no clear D. Germline V lookup: CDR1 SQVTM, CDR2 ANQGSEA. Trimming stripped 6 bases from V and 1 base from J, with 10 bases between. This CDR3 has 12 amino acids.

V gene TRBV28 combines with J gene TRBJ2-5; D not resolved. CDR1 and CDR2 (germline): MDHEN, SYDVKM. The V end lost 3 bases, the J end lost 1 base, and 6 bases lay between the germline ends. The CDR3 contains 13 residues. The CDR3 is CASSFRVQETQYF. DNA for the CDR3: TGTGCCAGCAGTTTCCGGGTCCAAGAGACCCAGTACTTC. Full variable domain (rest looked up from reference TRBV28 and TRBJ2-5): DVKVTQSSRYLVKRTGEKVFLECVQDMDHENMFWYRQDPGLGLRLIYFSYDVKMKEKGDIPEGYSVSREKKERFSLILESASTNQTSMYLCASSFRVQETQYFGPGTRLLVL.

This rearrangement joins TRBV9 to TRBJ2-2; possible D gene TRBD1, 6 bases. Germline values: CDR1 SGDLS, CDR2 YYNGEE. V gave up 3 bases and J gave up 7 bases, with 13 bases separating them. CDR3 size: 14 residues. The CDR3 DNA is TGTGCCAGCAGCGCCAGGACAGCCAGCGGGGAGCTGTTTTTT. Its protein product is CASSARTASGELFF.